Included here is one T cell receptor beta chain sequence, with context. Clones were sequenced by immunoSEQ multiplex PCR, and TCRdb holds only the in-frame ones, with some missing. The data contain approximately 83,000 clones, 85% to 95% of them singletons. The CDR3 extends over 17 amino acids. The V gene's germline CDR1 is SEHNR and CDR2 FQNEAQ (reference sequence). Unmatched junction bases numbered 17, after V lost 10 bases and J lost 3 bases. This sample is drawn from a study of T cell changes during pregnancy in multiple sclerosis. The rearrangement uses TRBV7-9 and TRBJ2-2; 7 nucleotides match TRBD1. The TCR sequence derives from a female donor with multiple sclerosis, enrolled in a pregnancy study. The sample was peripheral blood, taken in the first trimester of pregnancy. CDR3 region: CATKPPTAGGDTGELFF. The DNA of the CDR3 is TGTGCCACCAAACCTCCCACGGCAGGGGGTGACACCGGGGAGCTGTTTTTT.